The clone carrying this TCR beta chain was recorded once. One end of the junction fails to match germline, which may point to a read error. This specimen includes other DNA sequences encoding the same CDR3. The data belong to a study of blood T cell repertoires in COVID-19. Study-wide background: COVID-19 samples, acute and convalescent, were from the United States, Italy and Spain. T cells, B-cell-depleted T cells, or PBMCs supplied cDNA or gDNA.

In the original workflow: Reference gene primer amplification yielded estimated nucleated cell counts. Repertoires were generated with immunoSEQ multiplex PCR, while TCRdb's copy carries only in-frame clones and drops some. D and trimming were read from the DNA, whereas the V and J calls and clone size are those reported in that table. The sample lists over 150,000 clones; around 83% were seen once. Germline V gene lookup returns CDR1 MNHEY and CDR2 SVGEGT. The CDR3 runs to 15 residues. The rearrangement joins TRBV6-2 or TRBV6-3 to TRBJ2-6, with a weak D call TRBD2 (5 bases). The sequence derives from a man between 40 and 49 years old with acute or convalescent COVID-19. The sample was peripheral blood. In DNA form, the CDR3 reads TGTGCCAGTAGTTACCGGGGCTCTGGGGCCAACGTCCTGACTTTC. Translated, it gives CASSYRGSGANVLTF.